The T cell receptor (beta chain) under discussion was sequenced for a study of T cell repertoires in cytomegalovirus infection. Study background: Based on public TCR beta signatures, there were indications of CMV infection and of a matching HLA type. Study findings and constraints: Clonotypes of TCR beta that were HLA-C-restricted and CMV-specific dominated the ex vivo response. People with CMV and the relevant HLA were identified by cumulative public TCR beta family frequency.

With 3 bases removed from V and 3 bases from J, the gap between germline ends came to 8 bases. This CDR3 has 13 residues. CDR1 and CDR2 (germline): ENHRY, SYGVKD. Details on this clonotype: Its target is not known.

TCRdb re-called the reads with MiXCR, one entry per CDR3 protein. The sample lists some 250,000 distinct CDR3 sequences, roughly 10% occurring once. V is TRBV10-3 and J is TRBJ1-2; D is undetermined. The receptor comes from a human donor in good health (CMV status not recorded). Some clones in this sample may be carry-over from other donors' samples. The sequencing sample was made of PBMCs. As DNA, the CDR3 is TGTGCCATCAGTGAAGGCGGCGACTATGGCTACACCTTC. It encodes CAISEGGDYGYTF.